This TCR beta chain came from a study of T cell repertoires in cytomegalovirus infection. Study observations and caveats: Dominating the ex vivo response were HLA-C-restricted CMV-specific TCR beta clonotypes.

TCRdb called the reads again in MiXCR, with one record for every CDR3 protein. The sample records 400,000 to 550,000 distinct CDR3 sequences, 10% to 12% being singletons. This clonotype was detected ten times or more. The antigen is unknown. Germline CDR1 reads SGHTA; CDR2 reads FQGNSA. J lost 5 bases, V lost 6 bases, and 4 bases had no gene match. This CDR3 contains 16 residues. The gene calls are TRBV7-2 and TRBJ2-2, with 15 bases identical to TRBD2. The sequencing input was PBMCs. The sequence came from a human donor in good health (CMV status not recorded). Some clones in this sample may be carry-over from other donors' samples. In DNA form, the CDR3 reads TGTGCCAGCAGAACCGGGACTAGCGGGGGGACCGGGGAGCTGTTTTTT. It encodes CASRTGTSGGTGELFF. Full variable domain (remainder filled in from reference TRBV7-2 and TRBJ2-2): GAGVSQSPSNKVTEKGKDVELRCDPISGHTALYWYRQSLGQGLEFLIYFQGNSAPDKSGLPSDRFSAERTGGSVSTLTIQRTQQEDSAVYLCASRTGTSGGTGELFFGEGSRLTVL.